The subject of this entry is one T cell receptor beta chain. These data are taken from a study of OX40 agonist ivuxolimab in advanced cancers. Background on the study: The study gave patients intravenous ivuxolimab at 0.01 to 10 mg/kg every 2 weeks. Hepatocellular carcinoma, melanoma, renal cell or head and neck cancer occurred in dose-escalation patients.

Assay used: immunoSEQ multiplex PCR; TCRdb lists only in-frame clones, some missing. The sample records approximately 25,000 clones, less than 90% being singletons. The material was CD4+ or CD8+ T cells sorted from blood, obtained in a trial of the OX40 agonist ivuxolimab. The source of this sequence is an adult with an advanced solid tumor such as melanoma, head and neck, liver or kidney cancer.

The CDR3 DNA follows: TGTGCCAGCAGCCACGGGGGCTCCTACGAGCAGTACTTC. The encoded protein is CASSHGGSYEQYF. The gene calls are TRBV7-3 and TRBJ2-7; D is possibly TRBD2 (6 bases). Per germline, CDR1 SGHTA and CDR2 FQGTGA. The CDR3 loop spans 13 amino acids. The ends were cut back, 5 bases at V and 0 bases at J, with 8 bases in the middle.